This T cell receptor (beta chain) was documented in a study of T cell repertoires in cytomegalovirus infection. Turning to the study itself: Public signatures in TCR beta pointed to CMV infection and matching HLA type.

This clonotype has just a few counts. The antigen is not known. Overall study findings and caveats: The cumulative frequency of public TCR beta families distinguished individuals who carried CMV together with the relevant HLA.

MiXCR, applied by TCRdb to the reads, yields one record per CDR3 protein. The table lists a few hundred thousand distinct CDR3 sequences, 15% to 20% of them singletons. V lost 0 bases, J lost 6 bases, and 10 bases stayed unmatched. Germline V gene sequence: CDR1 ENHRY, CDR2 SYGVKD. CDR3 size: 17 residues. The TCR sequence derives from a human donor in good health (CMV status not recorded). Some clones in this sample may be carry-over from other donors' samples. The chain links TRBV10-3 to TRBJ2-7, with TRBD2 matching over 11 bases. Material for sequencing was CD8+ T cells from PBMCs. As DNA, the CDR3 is TGTGCCATCAGTGAGTCGCGTAGCGGGGGGGCCCGGCGCGAGCAGTACTTC. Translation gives CAISESRSGGARREQYF.